These 20 T cell receptor beta chains came from one sample sequenced in a study of blood T cell repertoires in COVID-19. This table comes from immunoSEQ multiplex PCR, and its TCRdb copy is limited to in-frame clones, with some not included. The profile shows hundreds of thousands of clones, 75% to 90% of them singletons. The sequencing sample was made of PBMCs or T cells enriched from blood (not recorded which). Receptors were obtained from a woman aged 50 to 60 who had recovered from COVID-19.

The chain uses TRBV7-8 and TRBJ2-3; D is uncertain. V was cut by 1 base and J by 2 bases, with 19 bases left in between. Germline V gene data show CDR1 as SGHVS and CDR2 as FQNEAQ. The CDR3 is made up of 18 amino acids. The CDR3: CASSLVPSGSRYTDTQYF. CDR3 DNA: TGTGCCAGCAGCTTAGTCCCTTCGGGTAGCAGATACACAGATACGCAGTATTTT. Based on the CDR3 plus reference TRBV7-8 and TRBJ2-3, the full variable domain is GAGVSQSPRYKVAKRGQDVALRCDPISGHVSLFWYQQALGQGPEFLTYFQNEAQLDKSGLPSDRFFAERPEGSVSTLKIQRTQQEDSAVYLCASSLVPSGSRYTDTQYFGPGTRLTVL.

A remark on this clone: The same CDR3 is also encoded by other DNA sequences in this sample. The J gene is TRBJ2-3, the V gene TRBV9; 8 bases are shared with TRBD2. Germline CDR1 is SGDLS and CDR2 is YYNGEE. V gave up 0 bases and J gave up 4 bases; unmatched junction bases: 1. This CDR3 is 14 amino acids long. The CDR3 DNA reads as TGTGCCAGCAGCGTAGCGGGAGGGCCAGATACGCAGTATTTT. Translation gives CASSVAGGPDTQYF. Full variable domain (rest looked up from reference TRBV9 and TRBJ2-3): DSGVTQTPKHLITATGQRVTLRCSPRSGDLSVYWYQQSLDQGLQFLIQYYNGEERAKGNILERFSAQQFPDLHSELNLSSLELGDSALYFCASSVAGGPDTQYFGPGTRLTVL.

The chain is built from TRBV7-8 and TRBJ1-5; TRBD1 agrees at 9 bases. Unmatched junction bases numbered 10, after V lost 5 bases and J lost 5 bases. CDR1 SGHVS and CDR2 FQNEAQ come from the germline V gene. The CDR3 totals 16 residues. Here the CDR3 DNA reads TGTGCCAGCAGCATTAGACCGGGACAGGGAGATCAGCCCCAGCATTTT. Translation gives CASSIRPGQGDQPQHF.

The V and J genes are TRBV4-1 and TRBJ1-3, with D perhaps TRBD1 (5 bases). CDR3 length equals 15 residues. The ends were cut back, 5 bases at V and 10 bases at J, with 21 bases in the middle. Germline V gene sequence: CDR1 MGHRA, CDR2 YSYEKL. Written as DNA, the CDR3 is TGCGCCAGCAGCTCACCTCAGGGAGGGGAAGGAACCATATATTTT. Residues: CASSSPQGGEGTIYF.

The V and J genes are TRBV30 and TRBJ2-3, with 10 bases fitting TRBD1. The junction had 10 bases not matched to a gene; V was cut back by 2 bases and J by 5 bases. CDR3 length: 16 residues. CDR1 is GTSNPN and CDR2 is SVGIG in the germline V gene (reference sequence). The CDR3, as DNA: TGTGCCTGGAGTCCGTCCGGGACAGGGGACGAAGATACGCAGTATTTT. It yields the protein CAWSPSGTGDEDTQYF.

The genes are TRBV19 and TRBJ1-1; 8 bases agree with TRBD1. Trimming at V came to 5 bases and at J to 11 bases, leaving 4 bases not matched to a gene. The CDR3 contains 11 residues. CDR1 is LNHDA, CDR2 SQIVND, per germline (reference sequence). The CDR3, as DNA: TGTGCCAGTAGTGTGACAGGGGTGGCTTTCTTT. This sequence encodes CASSVTGVAFF.

Comment on this clone: Other DNA sequences from this sample encode an identical CDR3 as well. V and J are TRBV18 and TRBJ1-5, with D possibly matching TRBD1 (6 bases). The CDR3 extends over 14 amino acids. The germline V and J ends were trimmed by 3 bases and 1 base, with 7 bases remaining between them. The V gene's germline CDR1 is KGHSH and CDR2 LQKENI. The CDR3 DNA is TGTGCCAGCTCACCTCAGGGGAGCAATCAGCCCCAGCATTTT. Its protein is CASSPQGSNQPQHF.

The chain combines TRBV12-3 or TRBV12-4 with TRBJ2-7, with a weak D call TRBD1 (6 bases). V lost 1 base and J 11 bases, leaving 12 bases between the germline ends. The CDR3 spans 12 residues. CDR3 in amino acids: CASSLDRESEYF. The CDR3 DNA reads as TGTGCCAGCAGTTTAGACAGGGAGTCCGAGTACTTC.

J is TRBJ1-3 and V is TRBV28; no definite D call. The CDR3 totals 16 residues. Trimming took 3 bases from V and 0 from J, leaving 12 bases between them. The germline V gene encodes CDR1 MDHEN and CDR2 SYDVKM. The CDR3 DNA reads TGTGCCAGCAGTTTCTCCGGGTCCAACTCTGGAAACACCATATATTTT. Translation gives CASSFSGSNSGNTIYF.

Written as DNA, the CDR3 is TGTGCCAGCAGCTTGGTGACAGGGATCTTGGCCGGCTACACCTTC. Its translation: CASSLVTGILAGYTF. The chain joins TRBV5-5 to TRBJ1-2; 7 bases fit TRBD1. The CDR3 loop spans 15 amino acids. Germline CDR1 is SGHKS and CDR2 is YYEKEE (reference sequence). The J segment lost 8 bases and the V segment lost 0 bases, leaving 10 bases of the junction unmatched.

The chain employs TRBV5-1 and TRBJ2-3, with 10 bases aligning to TRBD2. This CDR3 is 15 amino acids long. Germline-derived CDR1 and CDR2 are SGHRS and YFSETQ. Unmatched junction bases numbered 6, after V lost 5 bases and J lost 3 bases. CDR3 DNA: TGCGCCAGCAGAACTACTAGCGGGGTTACAGATACGCAGTATTTT. Amino acids: CASRTTSGVTDTQYF. Looking up the rest from reference TRBV5-1 and TRBJ2-3 gives the full variable domain: KAGVTQTPRYLIKTRGQQVTLSCSPISGHRSVSWYQQTPGQGLQFLFEYFSETQRNKGNFPGRFSGRQFSNSRSEMNVSTLELGDSALYLCASRTTSGVTDTQYFGPGTRLTVL.

J is TRBJ2-3 and V is TRBV5-1; TRBD1 agrees at 7 bases. In germline, CDR1 is SGHRS, CDR2 YFSETQ. The CDR3 loop spans 14 amino acids. Trimming took 3 bases from V and 2 from J; bases not matched to a gene: 3. CDR3 nucleotide sequence: TGCGCCAGCAGCTGGGACAGCTTCACAGATACGCAGTATTTT. Its protein product is CASSWDSFTDTQYF.

The chain recombines TRBV7-9 with TRBJ1-1; D is perhaps TRBD1 (5 bases). Germline values: CDR1 SEHNR, CDR2 FQNEAQ (reference sequence). V gave up 1 base and J gave up 1 base, with 10 bases separating them. This CDR3 has 15 amino acids. The CDR3 coding sequence is TGTGCCAGCAGCTTAGTAAGGCAGGGGAACACTGAAGCTTTCTTT. Encoded protein: CASSLVRQGNTEAFF.

This clone came up a few times. The rearrangement joins TRBV9 to TRBJ2-1; D gene ambiguous. This CDR3 spans 15 amino acids. CDR1 and CDR2 from the germline V gene are SGDLS and YYNGEE. V was pared by 2 bases and J by 2 bases, with 11 bases between. The CDR3 spells CASSVMAVTYNEQFF. In nucleotides, the CDR3 is TGTGCCAGCAGCGTGATGGCGGTTACCTACAATGAGCAGTTCTTC.

This chain uses TRBV7-2 with TRBJ2-4; 11 nucleotides agree with TRBD2. V lost 2 bases to trimming and J lost 5 bases; unmatched junction nucleotides: 5. The CDR3 contains 16 residues. The germline gives CDR1 SGHTA, CDR2 FQGNSA. The CDR3 is CASSLLTSGAQNIQYF. The CDR3 coding sequence is TGTGCCAGCAGCTTACTGACTAGCGGGGCACAAAACATTCAGTACTTC.

This clone has just one count. The chain links TRBV2 to TRBJ1-2, with D possibly being TRBD1 (5 bases). Per germline, CDR1 SNHLY and CDR2 FYNNEI. Trimming shortened V by 2 bases and J by 0 bases, and 13 bases separated the two germline ends. CDR3 length equals 16 residues. This chain's CDR3 is CASSEFLTATNYGYTF. The CDR3, as DNA: TGTGCCAGCAGTGAATTTCTGACAGCAACTAACTATGGCTACACCTTC.

The chain has TRBV4-1 and TRBJ1-6; a weak D match, TRBD1 (6 bases). Trimming removed 2 bases from V and 0 bases from J, with 8 bases in between. Germline loops: CDR1 MGHRA, CDR2 YSYEKL. This CDR3 comprises 16 residues. CDR3 loop: CASSQTGYSYNSPLHF. The CDR3 DNA follows: TGCGCCAGCAGCCAAACAGGGTACTCCTATAATTCACCCCTCCACTTT.

J is TRBJ1-1 and V is TRBV19, with D unclear. V dropped 9 bases and J dropped 0 bases, with 14 bases sitting between them. From germline, CDR1 is LNHDA and CDR2 SQIVND (reference sequence). The CDR3 is 14 residues long. The CDR3 loop is CASGRNGVNTEAFF. The DNA for the CDR3 is TGTGCCAGCGGGCGCAACGGGGTGAACACTGAAGCTTTCTTT.

The CDR3 nucleotides are TGTGCCAGTGGACAGGGTAATAATGAAAAACTGTTTTTT. It codes for CASGQGNNEKLFF. V gene TRBV19 combines with J gene TRBJ1-4, with 8 bases that match TRBD1. With V trimmed by 8 bases and J by 4 bases, 3 bases remained unmatched. Looked up from germline, CDR1 is LNHDA and CDR2 is SQIVND (reference sequence). The CDR3 totals 13 residues.

This clone was recorded once. V gene TRBV5-6 combines with J gene TRBJ2-7; tentatively, D is TRBD1 (6 bases). The CDR3 is 14 residues long. Trimming shortened V by 2 bases and J by 4 bases, and 13 bases separated the two germline ends. Per germline, CDR1 SGHDT and CDR2 YYEEEE. CDR3 region: CASSFGQHLYEQYF. The CDR3, as DNA: TGTGCCAGCAGCTTCGGACAGCACCTTTACGAGCAGTACTTC.